These 19 T cell receptor beta chains came from one sample sequenced in a study of response to subunit inactivated influenza vaccine. TCRdb called the RT-PCR reads again in MiXCR, with one record for every CDR3 protein. The table shows fewer than 800,000 distinct CDR3 sequences, with approximately 15% occurring only once. This sample comprised PBMCs from blood, obtained about 11 days after vaccination. Receptor source: a man aged 45 to 65 who received an inactivated influenza vaccine.

This clonotype was counted only a few times. The DNA for the CDR3 is TGTGCCAGCAGCTCATCCCGGGACAGGGGGTTCCACGAGCAGTACTTC. Translated: CASSSSRDRGFHEQYF. The chain joins TRBV5-5 to TRBJ2-7, with TRBD1 identical over 11 bases. V shed 3 bases, J shed 5 bases, and the junction held 10 bases outside the gene matches. CDR3 size: 16 residues. Germline V gene sequence: CDR1 SGHKS, CDR2 YYEKEE (reference sequence).

This chain joins TRBV11-1 and TRBJ2-2, with 12 positions matching TRBD2. The CDR3 has 18 amino acids. V lost 6 bases, J lost 0 bases, and 8 bases stayed unmatched. Germline V gives CDR1 SGHAT, CDR2 FQDESV (reference sequence). Written as DNA, the CDR3 is TGTGCCAGCAGGGACACGGGACTAGCGGGTCCGAACACCGGGGAGCTGTTTTTT. It specifies CASRDTGLAGPNTGELFF. Combining the CDR3 with reference TRBV11-1 and TRBJ2-2 gives the whole variable domain EAEVAQSPRYKITEKSQAVAFWCDPISGHATLYWYRQILGQGPELLVQFQDESVVDDSQLPKDRFSAERLKGVDSTLKIQPAELGDSAMYLCASRDTGLAGPNTGELFFGEGSRLTVL.

This clonotype was picked up a small number of times. The rearrangement uses TRBV20-1 and TRBJ2-5; D call uncertain. The CDR3 covers 14 residues. The germline gives CDR1 DFQATT, CDR2 SNEGSKA (reference sequence). Trimming cost V 7 bases and J 5 bases, with 20 bases left between them. CDR3 DNA sequence: TGCAGTGTTCGTTTCAGCAGCCACGCGGAGACCCAGTACTTC. Residues: CSVRFSSHAETQYF.

This clonotype was counted only a few times. The chain couples TRBV7-2 to TRBJ2-1; 8 bases are shared with TRBD2. CDR1 is SGHTA, CDR2 FQGNSA, per germline. Losses at the gene ends were 8 bases for V and 4 bases for J; bases not matched to a gene: 10. The CDR3 sequence is 15 residues long. This CDR3 reads CASVQAGVEYNEQFF. In nucleotides, the CDR3 is TGTGCCAGCGTACAAGCGGGAGTTGAATACAATGAGCAGTTCTTC.

As for this clonotype: The junction departs from germline at one end; a sequencing error may be responsible. This chain joins TRBV20-1 and TRBJ2-1; the match to TRBD2 covers 11 bases. The CDR3 has 16 amino acids. Germline V gene sequence: CDR1 DFQATT, CDR2 SNEGSKA (reference sequence). CDR3 region: CSARELAGGPYNEQFF. The CDR3 nucleotides read TGCAGTGCGAGAGAGTTAGCGGGAGGGCCCTACAATGAGCAGTTCTTC.

V usage is TRBV4-2 and J usage is TRBJ2-7, with a possible D match to TRBD1 (6 bases). Germline V gene lookup returns CDR1 LGHNA and CDR2 YNFKEQ. There are 15 residues in the CDR3. Trimming pared 3 bases from V and 4 bases from J, leaving 16 bases between. CDR3 in DNA: TGTGCCAGCAGCCAGGCGGACAGCGGAGAATACGAGCAGTACTTC. It is translated as CASSQADSGEYEQYF.

The genes are TRBV27 and TRBJ2-1; 9 bases match TRBD2. CDR1 is MNHEY and CDR2 is SMNVEV in the germline V gene (reference sequence). After removal of 1 base from V and 7 bases from J, the junction contained 5 bases not matched to a gene. The CDR3 extends over 15 amino acids. This CDR3 is CASSLYAGGPNEQFF. Written as DNA, the CDR3 is TGTGCCAGCAGTTTATACGCGGGAGGGCCAAATGAGCAGTTCTTC.

The chain employs TRBV4-3 and TRBJ2-7; 9 positions match TRBD1. This CDR3 has 14 residues. After removal of 3 bases from V and 3 bases from J, the junction contained 3 bases not matched to a gene. The germline V gene encodes CDR1 LGHNA and CDR2 YSLEER. This chain's CDR3 is CASSHAGQGYEQYF. The DNA for the CDR3 is TGCGCCAGCAGCCATGCGGGACAGGGCTACGAGCAGTACTTC.

The V call is TRBV5-1, the J call TRBJ2-1, with TRBD2 identical over 10 bases. The V gene end was trimmed by 4 bases and the J gene end by 10 bases; junction bases not matched to a gene: 8. Germline V gives CDR1 SGHRS, CDR2 YFSETQ. The CDR3 is 14 amino acids. The CDR3 coding sequence is TGCGCCAGCAGCAGGCTAGCGGGAGTGGGGGAGCAGTTCTTC. This translates into CASSRLAGVGEQFF.

The chain couples TRBV28 to TRBJ1-5; 8 nucleotides line up with TRBD1. V lost 8 bases and J lost 4; bases outside the gene matches: 7. This CDR3 has 14 amino acids. Germline V gene lookup returns CDR1 MDHEN and CDR2 SYDVKM. CDR3 in amino acids: CASRRQGQNQPQHF. CDR3 nucleotide sequence: TGTGCCAGCCGTAGACAGGGGCAGAATCAGCCCCAGCATTTT.

The table lists this clonotype with a few counts. The chain carries TRBV4-2 and TRBJ2-3, with TRBD1 matching 8 bases. The CDR3 consists of 16 residues. V was pared by 0 bases and J by 5 bases, with 7 bases of the junction left unmatched. CDR1 is LGHNA and CDR2 is YNFKEQ in the germline V gene. The CDR3 DNA reads as TGTGCCAGCAGCCAAGATAGGCAGGGGGCAGGAGATACGCAGTATTTT. It translates to CASSQDRQGAGDTQYF.

The rearrangement uses TRBV20-1 and TRBJ2-5; D gene uncertain. Germline values: CDR1 DFQATT, CDR2 SNEGSKA (reference sequence). V lost 3 bases to trimming and J lost 2 bases, with 7 bases between them. CDR3 length: 12 residues. The CDR3 DNA follows: TGCAGTGCTAGGCCTGGTCAAGAGACCCAGTACTTC. Encoded protein: CSARPGQETQYF.

This clonotype occurred a few times. This chain's CDR3 is CASSPSGGSNEKLFF. In nucleotides, the CDR3 is TGTGCCAGCTCACCTTCCGGGGGGTCTAATGAAAAACTGTTTTTT. V is TRBV18 and J is TRBJ1-4; perhaps TRBD1 as D (5 bases). The V and J ends lost 3 bases and 3 bases respectively, with 11 bases between them. Germline V CDR1 and CDR2: KGHSH, LQKENI. There are 15 residues in the CDR3.

As to this clonotype: One end of the junction varies from germline; a read error may be responsible. The chain uses TRBV5-1 and TRBJ2-5, with D perhaps matching TRBD1 (5 bases). This CDR3 region has 13 residues. The germline V gene has CDR1 SGHRS and CDR2 YFSETQ. CDR3 DNA: TGCGCCAGCAGCTTGGAGTCAGGGCAAGTTGAGATCTTC. Its protein is CASSLESGQVEIF.

The chain is built from TRBV11-2 and TRBJ1-3; D remains unclear. This CDR3 is built from 17 residues. The V end lost 5 bases, the J end lost 0 bases, and 17 bases lay between the germline ends. The germline gives CDR1 SGHAT, CDR2 FQNNGV. CDR3 sequence: CASSTRRAESSGNTIYF. Written as DNA, the CDR3 is TGTGCCAGCAGCACCAGGCGGGCAGAGAGCTCTGGAAACACCATATATTTT.

This chain links TRBV4-3 with TRBJ1-5; D might be TRBD1 (5 bases). The V end lost 0 bases, the J end lost 2 bases, and 14 bases lay between the germline ends. Per the germline V gene, CDR1 is LGHNA and CDR2 is YSLEER. The CDR3 runs 17 residues. The CDR3 nucleotides read TGCGCCAGCAGCCAAGATGCAGCAGGGCAGGGCAATCAGCCCCAGCATTTT. It specifies CASSQDAAGQGNQPQHF.

This clonotype was found a few times. The chain has TRBV27 and TRBJ1-4, with D unclear. Germline loops: CDR1 MNHEY, CDR2 SMNVEV (reference sequence). Trimming left V 6 bases short and J 0 bases short, with 11 bases between. The CDR3 is made up of 15 amino acids. DNA of the CDR3: TGTGCCAGCAGCTCACTCAGTGCAACTAATGAAAAACTGTTTTTT. This sequence encodes CASSSLSATNEKLFF.

This clonotype was recorded a few times. This rearrangement joins TRBV25-1 to TRBJ1-2, with 7 positions matching TRBD1. CDR1 is MGHDK and CDR2 is SYGVNS in the germline V gene. J lost 8 bases, V lost 4 bases, and 7 bases had no gene match. The CDR3 has 13 residues. The CDR3 sequence is CASSVGQRLGYTF. The DNA for the CDR3 is TGTGCCAGCAGTGTGGGACAGAGGCTCGGCTACACCTTC.

This clonotype was counted a single time. The rearrangement uses TRBV27 and TRBJ1-2, with a weak D call TRBD1 (5 bases). Germline V gives CDR1 MNHEY, CDR2 SMNVEV (reference sequence). The ends were cut back, 3 bases at V and 4 bases at J, with 15 bases in the middle. The CDR3 consists of 15 residues. CDR3 sequence (DNA): TGTGCCAGCAGTTTTGGGCAGGGCCTTAGCTATGGCTACACCTTC. Translated, it gives CASSFGQGLSYGYTF.